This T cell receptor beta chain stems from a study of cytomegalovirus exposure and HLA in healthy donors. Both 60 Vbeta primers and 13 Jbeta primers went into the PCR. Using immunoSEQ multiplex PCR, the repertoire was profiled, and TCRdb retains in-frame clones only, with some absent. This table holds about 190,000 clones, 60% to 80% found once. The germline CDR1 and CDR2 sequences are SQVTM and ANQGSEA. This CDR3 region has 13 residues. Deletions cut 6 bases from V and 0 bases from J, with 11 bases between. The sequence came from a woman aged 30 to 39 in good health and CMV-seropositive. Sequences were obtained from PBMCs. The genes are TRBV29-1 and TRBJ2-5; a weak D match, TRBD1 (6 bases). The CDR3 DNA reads TGCAGCGTCGCCAGGGGTTACCAAGAGACCCAGTACTTC. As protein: CSVARGYQETQYF.